Listed below are T cell receptor beta chains from one sample, sequenced in a study of blood T cell repertoires in COVID-19. Generated by immunoSEQ multiplex PCR, the TCRdb table keeps only in-frame clones and is missing some. The sample holds fewer than 350,000 clones; almost 85% are singletons and the top ten take 7.2%. Sequenced input: peripheral blood. These receptors were obtained from a human donor in a cohort sampled during active COVID-19. Each CDR3 is given with its conserved first and last residue.

v_call	j_call	cdr3_aa
TRBV3-1/TRBV3-2	TRBJ1-4	CASSQTGLKLFF
TRBV7-6	TRBJ2-7	CASSPMRTGGLLYEQYF
TRBV5-4	TRBJ2-2	CASSPGSNTGELFF
TRBV12-5	TRBJ1-5	CASGFGQGEQPQHF
TRBV5-5	TRBJ1-1	CASSPRGGERNTEAFF
TRBV4-1	TRBJ1-1	CASSPRGGNTEAFF
TRBV6-1	TRBJ1-4	CASSGRTVQTNEKLFF
TRBV30	TRBJ1-2	CAWSPPHTRGYGYTF
TRBV10-3	TRBJ1-6	CAISEADRVPNSPLHF
TRBV10-2	TRBJ1-5	CASLLGVGQPQHF
TRBV30	TRBJ1-6	CAWNRDRLDSPLHF
TRBV7-2	TRBJ1-1	CASSFTGNTEAFF
TRBV5-1	TRBJ1-1	CASSLGDRAAEAFF
TRBV10-1	TRBJ2-1	CASFGTPSQFF
TRBV5-1	TRBJ1-1	CASSLGGQGEGTEAFF
TRBV24-1	TRBJ2-1	CATSDIPSGNNEQFF
TRBV7-2	TRBJ2-1	CASSLNGAGIGSYNEQFF
TRBV9	TRBJ2-7	CASSYERGGSYEQYF
TRBV7-6	TRBJ1-6	CASSSSGISPLHF
TRBV7-9	TRBJ2-5	CASSLAAVAQETQYF
TRBV6-5	TRBJ1-1	CASSYRVPENTEAFF
TRBV18	TRBJ2-2	CASSLIAGTSGGPCCTGELFF
TRBV5-4	TRBJ1-1	CASSLDSLNTEAFF
TRBV7-9	TRBJ1-2	CASAYGGGYTF
TRBV19	TRBJ2-7	CASSGLTVGSGLYEQYF
TRBV11-3	TRBJ2-7	CASSPGDVHEQYF
TRBV24-1	TRBJ2-5	CATSEAGKETQYF
TRBV7-9	TRBJ1-1	CASEAEAFF
TRBV9	TRBJ1-2	CASSVAGQGAGGYTF
TRBV5-1	TRBJ2-2	CASSARGTAGELFF
TRBV7-9	TRBJ1-5	CASSYGTGGNQPQHF
TRBV6-5	TRBJ1-6	CASASWEGSPLHF
TRBV30	TRBJ2-7	CAWEWQGLYEQYF
TRBV6-1	TRBJ2-3	CASSEMFGTQYF
TRBV5-1	TRBJ2-7	CASSLGLAGTSSYEQYF
TRBV27	TRBJ1-2	CASSESGGANYGYTF
TRBV5-1	TRBJ1-1	CASSLAGGGTEAFF
TRBV24-1	TRBJ2-3	CATSDDRTSTDTQYF
TRBV6-1	TRBJ1-6	CASSELSAYYNSPLHF
TRBV18	TRBJ2-3	CASSQETGQLTIDTQYF
TRBV19	TRBJ2-7	CASRESRNSYEQYF
TRBV30	TRBJ1-5	CAWSVPGRSQHF
TRBV9	TRBJ2-7	CASSVIPTYEQYF
TRBV30	TRBJ2-7	CAWSSSRTLVEQYF
TRBV11-2	TRBJ1-1	CASSPGQVEAGATEAFF
TRBV13	TRBJ1-6	CASSPHQGQGDSPLHF
TRBV5-1	TRBJ2-5	CASSWAETQYF
TRBV10-1	TRBJ2-3	CASSEAGGRADTQYF
TRBV9	TRBJ1-1	CASSEGDPNTEAFF
TRBV5-4	TRBJ2-2	CASSSLGGRGITGELFF
TRBV24-1	TRBJ2-1	CATSDLGTGGTYNEQFF
TRBV5-6	TRBJ2-3	CASSSVSTDTQYF
TRBV11-2	TRBJ1-1	CASSVDRGFMNTEAFF